What follows describes a single T cell receptor (beta chain). Its antigen is not identified. This sample was included in a study of cytomegalovirus exposure and HLA in healthy donors. 60 Vbeta and 13 Jbeta primers were used in PCR. The assay was immunoSEQ multiplex PCR, and TCRdb's table has in-frame clones only and misses some. The data contain tens of thousands of clones, 55% to 70% of them seen just once; the ten biggest clones take up roughly 3%. General observations from the study: The study carried out a later analysis of TCR beta sequences. It associated some 15,000 of them with specific HLA alleles at a false discovery rate of 0.05. The authors enumerated around 150 TCR beta chains as linked to cytomegalovirus. Presence/absence analyses treated sequencing depth as roughly uniform across donors.

V lost 4 bases to trimming and J lost 1 base; unmatched junction nucleotides: 11. The CDR3 length is 17 residues. Germline V gives CDR1 SGHRS, CDR2 YFSETQ. Sequencing was performed on PBMCs. This chain joins TRBV5-1 and TRBJ2-5; TRBD1 aligns across 9 bases. The clonotype originates from a woman in her forties or fifties in good health and CMV-seronegative. CDR3 loop: CASSVGQGRTFQETQYF. The CDR3 DNA follows: TGCGCCAGCAGCGTAGGACAGGGGCGCACCTTCCAAGAGACCCAGTACTTC.